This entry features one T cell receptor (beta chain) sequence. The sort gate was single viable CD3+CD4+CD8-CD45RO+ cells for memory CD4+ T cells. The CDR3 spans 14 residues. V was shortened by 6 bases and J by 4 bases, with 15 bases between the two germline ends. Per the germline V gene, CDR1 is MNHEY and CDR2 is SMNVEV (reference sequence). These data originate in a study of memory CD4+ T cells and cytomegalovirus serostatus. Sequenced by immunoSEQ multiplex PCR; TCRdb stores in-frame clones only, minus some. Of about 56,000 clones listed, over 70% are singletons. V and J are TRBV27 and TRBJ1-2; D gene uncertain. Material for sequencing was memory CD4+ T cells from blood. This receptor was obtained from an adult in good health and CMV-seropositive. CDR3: CASSTTQLSYGYTF. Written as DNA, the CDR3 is TGTGCCAGCAGCACCACCCAACTCAGCTATGGCTACACCTTC.